A single TCR beta chain is shown here with its context. This sample is part of a study of blood T cell repertoires in COVID-19. Generated by immunoSEQ multiplex PCR, the TCRdb table keeps only in-frame clones and is missing some. The sample holds about 140,000 clones, roughly 80% seen once. Germline V gives CDR1 SGDLS, CDR2 YYNGEE. The V end lost 0 bases, the J end lost 13 bases, and 17 bases lay between the germline ends. The CDR3 runs 14 residues. The specimen sequenced was peripheral blood. The clonotype was recovered from a woman aged 80 or over with acute or convalescent COVID-19. The V and J genes are TRBV9 and TRBJ2-1, with D possibly TRBD1 on 6 matching bases. The DNA of the CDR3 is TGTGCCAGCAGCGTAGAGGCTTCGGACAGTCAACAGTTCTTC. This gives the protein CASSVEASDSQQFF.